These 23 T cell receptor beta chains were all obtained from the same sample, sequenced in a study of CD8 T cells in Susac syndrome. Random hexamers were used to reverse transcribe an amount of roughly 0.5 to 1 ug RNA. TCRdb fed the immunoSEQ multiplex PCR reads into MiXCR, producing one record per CDR3 protein. The table lists more than 100,000 distinct CDR3 sequences, roughly 80% of them singletons. The specimen sequenced was CD8+ T cells from PBMCs. Source of these receptors: a human donor with multiple sclerosis.

Remarks on this clonotype: A junction end diverges from the germline sequence, so it may reflect a read error. The V call is TRBV7-9, the J call TRBJ2-2, with D tentatively TRBD1 or TRBD2 (6 bases each). The germline V gene encodes CDR1 SEHNR and CDR2 FQNEAQ (reference sequence). The CDR3 is 15 amino acids. DNA of the CDR3: TGTGCCAGCAGCTTAACAGGGAGGTTCACCGGGGAGCTGCTTTTT. Protein product: CASSLTGRFTGELLF.

The V and J genes are TRBV19 and TRBJ1-2, with 7 bases aligning to TRBD1. Germline V gene sequence: CDR1 LNHDA, CDR2 SQIVND (reference sequence). The CDR3 runs 12 residues. Trimming took 5 bases from V and 7 from J; bases not matched to a gene: 4. The CDR3 region is CASSQGQLGYTF. The CDR3 bases are TGTGCCAGTAGTCAGGGACAGCTTGGCTACACCTTC.

The V call is TRBV3-1, the J call TRBJ2-1; 9 nucleotides align to TRBD1. The CDR3 length is 15 residues. In germline, CDR1 is LGHDT, CDR2 YNNKEL (reference sequence). Trimming at V came to 0 bases and at J to 10 bases, leaving 7 bases not matched to a gene. Written as DNA, the CDR3 is TGTGCCAGCAGCCAAGATCTTAAAGGGACAGGGGAGCAGTTCTTC. Encoded protein: CASSQDLKGTGEQFF.

The chain employs TRBV30 and TRBJ1-2; possible D gene TRBD1, 5 bases. The V gene's germline CDR1 is GTSNPN and CDR2 SVGIG (reference sequence). Deletions cut 8 bases from V and 4 bases from J, with 14 bases between. The CDR3 length is 12 residues. CDR3 residues: CARSDSFYGYTF. The CDR3 DNA reads TGTGCCCGCAGTGACAGTTTCTATGGCTACACCTTC.

This chain connects TRBV10-3 to TRBJ1-2, with D uncertain. The V and J ends lost 5 bases and 3 bases respectively, with 28 bases between them. CDR3 length: 19 residues. Germline lookup yields CDR1 ENHRY and CDR2 SYGVKD. The CDR3 bases are TGTGCCATCAGTTCCCCGATTTACTCGACGGATCCGATGTACTATGGCTACACCTTC. This encodes CAISSPIYSTDPMYYGYTF.

The rearrangement links TRBV30 to TRBJ1-5, with D possibly being TRBD1 (5 bases). Between the trimmed V and J ends, which lost 5 bases and 7 bases, there was a span of 15 bases. This CDR3 has 13 amino acids. Germline lookup yields CDR1 GTSNPN and CDR2 SVGIG (reference sequence). The CDR3 reads CAWGDSPRQPQHF. CDR3 coding DNA: TGTGCCTGGGGTGACAGCCCAAGGCAGCCCCAGCATTTT.

The chain has TRBV5-8 and TRBJ2-2, with a weak D call TRBD2 (6 bases). V lost 4 bases, J lost 1 base, and 8 bases lay in between. CDR1 is SGHTS and CDR2 is YDEGEE in the germline V gene. The CDR3 loop spans 14 amino acids. Written as DNA, the CDR3 is TGTGCCAGCAGCAGGCGGGAGAACACCGGGGAGCTGTTTTTT. Translating gives CASSRRENTGELFF.

This rearrangement joins TRBV27 to TRBJ2-3, with TRBD2 matching 10 bases. Per germline, CDR1 MNHEY and CDR2 SMNVEV (reference sequence). J gave up 2 bases and V 4 bases, and 12 bases lay outside the gene matches. This CDR3 has 18 amino acids. CDR3 protein: CASSWAASGGSVTDTQYF. As DNA, the CDR3 is TGTGCCAGCAGTTGGGCCGCTAGCGGGGGTTCTGTCACAGATACGCAGTATTTT.

On this clonotype: One junction end does not reproduce the germline sequence, and a read error may be involved. This chain connects TRBV5-8 to TRBJ1-1, with TRBD1 as a possible D gene (5 bases). This CDR3 comprises 12 residues. Germline lookup yields CDR1 SGHTS and CDR2 YDEGEE. The CDR3 nucleotides are TGTGCCAGCAGCTTCCAGGGAACTGAAGTTTTCTTT. Translation gives CASSFQGTEVFF.

The chain joins TRBV7-3 to TRBJ1-4; 7 bases agree with TRBD1. Trimming took 1 base from V and 8 from J; bases not matched to a gene: 7. CDR3 length: 15 amino acids. Germline loops: CDR1 SGHTA, CDR2 FQGTGA. The CDR3 DNA reads as TGTGCCAGCAGCTTAATGGGGACAGCCATAGAAAAACTGTTTTTT. Translating it yields CASSLMGTAIEKLFF.

The chain has TRBV9 and TRBJ1-1; D unresolved. This CDR3 is 14 amino acids long. With 3 bases removed from V and 5 bases from J, the gap between germline ends came to 14 bases. Germline CDR1 reads SGDLS; CDR2 reads YYNGEE. CDR3 in amino acids: CASSGKGPETEAFF. The CDR3 nucleotides read TGTGCCAGCAGCGGGAAAGGGCCGGAGACTGAAGCTTTCTTT.

The chain employs TRBV6-1 and TRBJ1-2, with a tentative D call TRBD1 (5 bases). This CDR3 comprises 15 residues. Germline CDR1 reads MNHNS; CDR2 reads SASEGT. V shed 6 bases and J shed 5 bases, with 19 bases lying between them. This chain's CDR3 is CASSPTGLSMYGYTF. The CDR3 DNA reads TGTGCCAGCAGCCCCACGGGACTCTCTATGTATGGCTACACCTTC.

V usage is TRBV27 and J usage is TRBJ1-5, with no clear D. The CDR3 has 14 residues. CDR1 and CDR2 (germline): MNHEY, SMNVEV (reference sequence). The V end lost 3 bases, the J end lost 0 bases, and 6 bases lay between the germline ends. CDR3 protein: CASSFHNSNQPQHF. CDR3 DNA sequence: TGTGCCAGCAGTTTCCATAATAGCAATCAGCCCCAGCATTTT.

V usage is TRBV21-1 and J usage is TRBJ2-7. TRBV21-1 constitutes a pseudogene. CDR3 length: 12 residues. CDR3 sequence reads: CALDPTSYEQYV. The CDR3 DNA follows: TGTGCCCTTGATCCTACTTCCTACGAGCAGTACGTC.

CDR3 in amino acids: CASSYGDYFYGYTF. In nucleotides, the CDR3 is TGTGCCAGCAGTTACGGGGATTACTTCTATGGCTACACCTTC. The chain links TRBV6-6 to TRBJ1-2, with no clear D. Germline V gene data show CDR1 as MNHNY and CDR2 as SVGAGI (reference sequence). The CDR3 spans 14 residues. V lost 2 bases and J lost 4, with 11 bases in between.

This clonotype has more than one count but fewer than ten. The rearrangement joins TRBV5-8 to TRBJ1-1; 8 bases are a match to TRBD1. Germline values: CDR1 SGHTS, CDR2 YDEGEE. The junction had 1 base not matched to a gene; V was cut back by 3 bases and J by 0 bases. The CDR3 has 14 amino acids. CDR3 region: CASSWTGLNTEAFF. As DNA, the CDR3 is TGTGCCAGCAGCTGGACAGGGCTGAACACTGAAGCTTTCTTT.

V and J are TRBV7-9 and TRBJ1-1; TRBD1 matches at 7 bases. The CDR3 contains 13 residues. The J segment lost 8 bases and the V segment lost 2 bases, leaving 5 bases of the junction unmatched. Germline CDR1 is SEHNR and CDR2 is FQNEAQ (reference sequence). In nucleotides, the CDR3 is TGTGCCAGCAGCTTACAGGGGGATGGGGAAGCTTTCTTT. Translation gives CASSLQGDGEAFF.

This clonotype was picked up a small number of times. A read error may produce the germline difference seen at one junction end. The chain combines TRBV27 with TRBJ1-2; D not resolved. This CDR3 region has 13 residues. Germline V gene sequence: CDR1 MNHEY, CDR2 SMNVEV (reference sequence). CDR3 nucleotide sequence: TGTGCCAGCAGTTTCACGGGAGGTGAAGGCTACACTTTC. This sequence encodes CASSFTGGEGYTF.

The sample holds one count of this clonotype. J is TRBJ2-4 and V is TRBV2, with 8 bases identical to TRBD2. CDR1 and CDR2 from the germline V gene are SNHLY and FYNNEI. The CDR3 spans 14 residues. After removal of 11 bases from V and 3 bases from J, the junction contained 9 bases not matched to a gene. The DNA of the CDR3 is TGTGCCCCCGGGGCGGGGGGCGGCAAAAACATTCAGTACTTC. The encoded protein is CAPGAGGGKNIQYF. The entire variable domain, with the rest obtained from reference TRBV2 and TRBJ2-4, is as follows: EPEVTQTPSHQVTQMGQEVILRCVPISNHLYFYWYRQILGQKVEFLVSFYNNEISEKSEIFDDQFSVERPDGSNFTLKIRSTKLEDSAMYFCAPGAGGGKNIQYFGAGTRLSVL.

V gene TRBV12-3 or TRBV12-4 combines with J gene TRBJ1-4; 9 bases line up with TRBD1. The length of the CDR3 is 12 residues. Trimming cost V 3 bases and J 12 bases; bases outside gene matches: 2. DNA of the CDR3: TGTGCCAGCAGTTTGGACAGGGGTCAACTGTTTTTT. Protein product: CASSLDRGQLFF.

This clonotype was counted once. The rearrangement uses TRBV12-3 or TRBV12-4 and TRBJ1-4; D is unclear. The CDR3 totals 14 residues. V shed 5 bases and J shed 3 bases, with 10 bases lying between them. CDR3 nucleotides: TGTGCCAGCAGTCCTGGGAGGCCTAATGAAAAACTGTTTTTT. Its protein is CASSPGRPNEKLFF.

The V gene is TRBV6-2 or TRBV6-3, the J gene TRBJ2-1; TRBD2 aligns across 13 bases. V trimming: 10 bases; J trimming: 2 bases; junction bases outside the gene matches: 11. The CDR3 is 17 residues long. Germline V CDR1 and CDR2: MNHEY, SVGEGT. CDR3 sequence (DNA): TGTGCCACACGGACTAGCGGGAGTGTGAGTCCCTACAATGAGCAGTTCTTC. This sequence encodes CATRTSGSVSPYNEQFF.

The chain joins TRBV19 to TRBJ1-1; perhaps TRBD1 as D (6 bases). Germline lookup yields CDR1 LNHDA and CDR2 SQIVND (reference sequence). The CDR3 spans 13 residues. The V gene lost 2 bases and the J gene lost 4 bases, with 8 bases spanning the gap. The CDR3 region is CASSIRGGTEAFF. In DNA form, the CDR3 reads TGTGCCAGTAGTATAAGGGGGGGCACTGAAGCTTTCTTT.